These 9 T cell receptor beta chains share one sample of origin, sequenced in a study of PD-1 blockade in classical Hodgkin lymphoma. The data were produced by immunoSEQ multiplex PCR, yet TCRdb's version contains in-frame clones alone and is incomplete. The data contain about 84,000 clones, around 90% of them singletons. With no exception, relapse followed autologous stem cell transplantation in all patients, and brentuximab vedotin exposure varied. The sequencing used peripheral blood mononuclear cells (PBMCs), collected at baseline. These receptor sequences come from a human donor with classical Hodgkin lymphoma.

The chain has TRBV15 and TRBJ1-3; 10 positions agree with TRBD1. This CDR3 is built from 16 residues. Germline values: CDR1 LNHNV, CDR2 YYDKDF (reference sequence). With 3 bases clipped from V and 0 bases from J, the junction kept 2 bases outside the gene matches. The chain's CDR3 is CATSRDRGSSGNTIYF. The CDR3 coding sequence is TGTGCCACCAGCAGGGACAGGGGGAGCTCTGGAAACACCATATATTTT.

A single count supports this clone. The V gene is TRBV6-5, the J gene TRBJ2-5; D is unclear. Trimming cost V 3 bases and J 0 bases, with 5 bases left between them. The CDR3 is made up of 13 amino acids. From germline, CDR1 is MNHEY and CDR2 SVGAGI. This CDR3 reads CASSYNYQETQYF. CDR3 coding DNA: TGTGCCAGCAGTTATAACTACCAAGAGACCCAGTACTTC.

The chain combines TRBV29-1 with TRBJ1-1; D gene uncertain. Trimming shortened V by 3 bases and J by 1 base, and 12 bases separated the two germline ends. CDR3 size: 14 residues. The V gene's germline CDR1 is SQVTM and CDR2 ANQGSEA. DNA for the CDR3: TGCAGCGTTGACGTAGGACCTCAGAACACTGAAGCTTTCTTT. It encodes CSVDVGPQNTEAFF.

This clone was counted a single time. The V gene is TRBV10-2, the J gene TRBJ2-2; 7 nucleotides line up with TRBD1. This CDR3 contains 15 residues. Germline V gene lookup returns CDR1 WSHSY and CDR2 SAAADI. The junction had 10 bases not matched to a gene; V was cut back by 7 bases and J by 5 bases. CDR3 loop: CASIRGLYETGELFF. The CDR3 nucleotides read TGCGCCAGCATAAGGGGGCTGTACGAGACCGGGGAGCTGTTTTTT.

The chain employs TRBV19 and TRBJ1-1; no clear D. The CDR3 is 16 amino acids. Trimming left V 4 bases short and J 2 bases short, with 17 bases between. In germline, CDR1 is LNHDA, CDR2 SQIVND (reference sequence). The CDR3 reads CASSTIDGVKNTEAFF. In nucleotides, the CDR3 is TGTGCCAGTAGTACCATTGATGGGGTAAAAAACACTGAAGCTTTCTTT.

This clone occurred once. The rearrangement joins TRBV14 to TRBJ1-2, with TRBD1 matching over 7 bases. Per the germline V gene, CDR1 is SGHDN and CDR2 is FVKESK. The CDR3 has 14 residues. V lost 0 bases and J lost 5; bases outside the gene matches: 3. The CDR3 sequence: CASSQDGRGYGYTF. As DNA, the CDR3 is TGTGCCAGCAGCCAAGATGGCAGGGGGTATGGCTACACCTTC.

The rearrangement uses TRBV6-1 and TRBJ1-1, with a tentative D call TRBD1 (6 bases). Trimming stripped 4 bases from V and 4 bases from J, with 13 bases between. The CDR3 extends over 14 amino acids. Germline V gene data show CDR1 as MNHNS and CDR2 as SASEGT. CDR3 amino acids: CASSGKGGTTEAFF. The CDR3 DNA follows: TGTGCCAGCAGTGGGAAGGGGGGCACCACTGAAGCTTTCTTT.

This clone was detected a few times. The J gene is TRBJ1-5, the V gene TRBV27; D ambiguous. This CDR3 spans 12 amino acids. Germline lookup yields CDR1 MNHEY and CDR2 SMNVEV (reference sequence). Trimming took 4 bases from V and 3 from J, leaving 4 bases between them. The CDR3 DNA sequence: TGTGCCAGCAGTTCAAACAATCAGCCCCAGCATTTT. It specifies CASSSNNQPQHF.

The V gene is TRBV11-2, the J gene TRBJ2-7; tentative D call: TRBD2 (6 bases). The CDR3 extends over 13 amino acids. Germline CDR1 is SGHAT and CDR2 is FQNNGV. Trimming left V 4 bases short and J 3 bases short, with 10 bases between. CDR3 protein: CASSSLEGYEQYF. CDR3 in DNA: TGTGCCAGCAGCTCCCTGGAGGGCTACGAGCAGTACTTC.